The 19 T cell receptor beta chains in this list originate from one sample, sequenced in a study of cytomegalovirus exposure and HLA in healthy donors. PCR used 60 Vbeta primers and 13 Jbeta primers. The method was immunoSEQ multiplex PCR; TCRdb's version includes in-frame clones alone and lacks a portion of them. The repertoire has about 190,000 clones, 75% to 90% of them found once; the top ten carry around 3%. Sequences were obtained from PBMCs. The receptors were sampled from a woman aged 45-59 years in good health and CMV-seropositive.

J is TRBJ2-2 and V is TRBV2; the match to TRBD2 covers 8 bases. The germline CDR1 and CDR2 sequences are SNHLY and FYNNEI. V was pared by 8 bases and J by 2 bases, with 7 bases of the junction left unmatched. There are 15 residues in the CDR3. CDR3 coding DNA: TGTGCCAGCTCTGAGCGGGGGCCTAACACCGGGGAGCTGTTTTTT. Translated, it gives CASSERGPNTGELFF.

This chain uses TRBV6-5 with TRBJ1-1, with TRBD1 identical over 7 bases. Germline trimming cut 8 bases from V and 10 bases from J; bases unmatched to any gene: 13. The CDR3 length is 13 residues. Germline V CDR1 and CDR2: MNHEY, SVGAGI. The CDR3 here is CASCLRGEFPAFF. The DNA of the CDR3 is TGTGCCAGCTGCCTCAGGGGGGAGTTTCCAGCTTTCTTT.

V usage is TRBV30 and J usage is TRBJ2-1; 12 bases are a match to TRBD2. V was clipped by 0 bases and J by 6 bases; unmatched bases: 9. From germline, CDR1 is GTSNPN and CDR2 SVGIG (reference sequence). This CDR3 has 17 amino acids. The CDR3 protein is CAWSVRLAGGGRNEQFF. CDR3 bases: TGTGCCTGGAGTGTTAGGCTAGCGGGGGGGGGACGCAATGAGCAGTTCTTC.

The chain links TRBV2 to TRBJ2-1; weak D call: TRBD1 (6 bases). Germline CDR1 is SNHLY and CDR2 is FYNNEI. Trimming removed 3 bases at V and 5 bases at J, with 17 bases between. The CDR3 is 16 amino acids. CDR3 bases: TGTGCCAGCAGTGAGGGTTCAGGACAGTCGAACAATGAGCAGTTCTTC. It translates to CASSEGSGQSNNEQFF.

The CDR3 nucleotides read TGTGCCAGCGGCGACTTGTTCTTTGGCTACACCTTC. As protein: CASGDLFFGYTF. The chain joins TRBV7-8 to TRBJ1-2; D gene uncertain. The CDR3 sequence is 12 residues long. Trimming took 8 bases from V and 7 from J, leaving 14 bases between them. Germline loops: CDR1 SGHVS, CDR2 FQNEAQ.

The CDR3: CASSQSGRGRFQETQYF. The CDR3 bases are TGTGCCAGCAGCCAATCGGGAAGGGGGCGATTCCAAGAGACCCAGTACTTC. V and J are TRBV16 and TRBJ2-5, with 7 bases that match TRBD1. CDR3 length: 17 amino acids. Germline CDR1 is KGHSY and CDR2 is FQNENV. With V trimmed by 0 bases and J by 1 base, 8 bases remained unmatched.

The chain couples TRBV6-1 to TRBJ2-3; 8 bases map to TRBD2. This CDR3 contains 16 residues. Losses at the gene ends were 3 bases for V and 1 base for J; bases not matched to a gene: 6. The germline gives CDR1 MNHNS, CDR2 SASEGT. The CDR3 bases are TGTGCCAGCAGTGATCTGAGGACTAGCCGCACAGATACGCAGTATTTT. Translation: CASSDLRTSRTDTQYF.

This chain uses TRBV19 with TRBJ1-5; D is undetermined. CDR3 length: 13 amino acids. Germline V CDR1 and CDR2: LNHDA, SQIVND (reference sequence). Trimming took 1 base from V and 4 from J, leaving 5 bases between them. The CDR3 coding sequence is TGTGCCAGTAGTATAGTGAGGAATCAGCCCCAGCATTTT. This gives the protein CASSIVRNQPQHF.

J is TRBJ1-1 and V is TRBV10-1; 9 positions match TRBD1. From germline, CDR1 is WNHNN and CDR2 SYGVQD (reference sequence). J lost 0 bases, V lost 5 bases, and 4 bases had no gene match. The CDR3 consists of 15 residues. The CDR3 loop reads CASSIGQGMNTEAFF. For the CDR3, the DNA is TGCGCCAGCAGTATAGGACAGGGGATGAACACTGAAGCTTTCTTT.

The J gene is TRBJ2-7, the V gene TRBV6-5; tentatively, D is TRBD1 (5 bases). The length of the CDR3 is 12 residues. Germline V CDR1 and CDR2: MNHEY, SVGAGI. The V and J ends lost 5 bases and 4 bases respectively, with 9 bases between them. CDR3 loop: CASSEGAYEQYF. The CDR3 bases are TGTGCCAGCAGTGAAGGGGCTTACGAGCAGTACTTC.

This clone has a handful of counts. This chain's CDR3 is CASQSQGEGSPLHF. The CDR3 nucleotides are TGTGCCAGCCAATCCCAAGGGGAGGGTTCACCCCTCCACTTT. V gene TRBV6-6 combines with J gene TRBJ1-6; D might be TRBD1 (5 bases). The V end lost 8 bases, the J end lost 9 bases, and 17 bases lay between the germline ends. Germline V CDR1 and CDR2: MNHNY, SVGAGI (reference sequence). The CDR3 loop spans 14 amino acids.

CDR3 DNA: TGTGCCAGCTCACCGCTCGCAGGGGGTGCCTACGAGCAGTACTTC. Amino acid sequence: CASSPLAGGAYEQYF. The chain links TRBV18 to TRBJ2-7; 7 bases are a match to TRBD1. Trimming at V came to 3 bases and at J to 2 bases, leaving 7 bases not matched to a gene. This CDR3 comprises 15 residues. CDR1 and CDR2 from the germline V gene are KGHSH and LQKENI.

This chain links TRBV7-3 with TRBJ1-2, with 10 bases matching TRBD1. V trimming: 2 bases; J trimming: 8 bases; junction bases outside the gene matches: 5. Germline values: CDR1 SGHTA, CDR2 FQGTGA. This CDR3 contains 14 residues. CDR3 coding DNA: TGTGCCAGCAGCTTAGCCGGGACAGGGGAAGGCTACACCTTC. It translates to CASSLAGTGEGYTF.

V gene TRBV20-1 combines with J gene TRBJ2-1; D is unresolved. V was pared by 4 bases and J by 9 bases, with 7 bases between. The CDR3 is made up of 10 amino acids. Germline assignment: CDR1 DFQATT and CDR2 SNEGSKA (reference sequence). The CDR3, as DNA: TGCAGTGCTAACTTCGGTGAGCAGTTCTTC. Translation: CSANFGEQFF.

The rearrangement links TRBV6-1 to TRBJ2-1; a possible D gene is TRBD1 (5 bases). This CDR3 has 11 residues. The V gene's germline CDR1 is MNHNS and CDR2 SASEGT. V was cut by 4 bases and J by 11 bases, with 9 bases left in between. The CDR3 region is CASSGSGKQFF. DNA for the CDR3: TGTGCCAGCAGTGGATCAGGGAAGCAGTTCTTC.

The gene calls are TRBV2 and TRBJ2-2; the match to TRBD1 covers 7 bases. The CDR3 sequence is 16 residues long. Germline CDR1 is SNHLY and CDR2 is FYNNEI. J lost 1 base, V lost 2 bases, and 4 bases had no gene match. As DNA, the CDR3 is TGTGCCAGCAGTGAATCCTACAGGGGGAACACCGGGGAGCTGTTTTTT. It is translated as CASSESYRGNTGELFF. Drawing the rest from reference TRBV2 and TRBJ2-2, the complete variable domain is EPEVTQTPSHQVTQMGQEVILRCVPISNHLYFYWYRQILGQKVEFLVSFYNNEISEKSEIFDDQFSVERPDGSNFTLKIRSTKLEDSAMYFCASSESYRGNTGELFFGEGSRLTVL.

This clone occurred a few times. This chain connects TRBV4-1 to TRBJ1-4; 8 bases are shared with TRBD1. The trim removed 1 base at V and 5 bases at J, leaving 9 bases unmatched. CDR3 length equals 17 residues. Germline V gives CDR1 MGHRA, CDR2 YSYEKL. The CDR3 bases are TGCGCCAGCAGCCAAGGAGGGACAGGAGGCTCGAATGAAAAACTGTTTTTT. Protein product: CASSQGGTGGSNEKLFF.

This chain links TRBV30 with TRBJ2-7; D call uncertain. V lost 2 bases, J lost 6 bases, and 14 bases lay in between. The CDR3 spans 13 residues. Germline values: CDR1 GTSNPN, CDR2 SVGIG (reference sequence). CDR3 loop: CAWSPNLRPEQYF. In DNA form, the CDR3 reads TGTGCCTGGAGTCCCAATTTGAGGCCCGAGCAGTACTTC.

Only one count was recorded for this clone. This rearrangement joins TRBV20-1 to TRBJ1-2; D is unclear. The V gene's germline CDR1 is DFQATT and CDR2 SNEGSKA (reference sequence). Trimming cost V 6 bases and J 5 bases, with 4 bases left between them. The CDR3 contains 9 residues. The CDR3 bases are TGCAGTGCCCAATATGGCTACACCTTC. It translates to CSAQYGYTF.